Sequencing of this T cell receptor (beta chain) was carried out in a study of blood T cells in healthy people across ages. Study-wide results and limits: Naive CD4+ cells and diversity were both higher in long-lived donors than in aged donors. Not knowing donor CMV status may have confounded expanded clonotype changes.

Primed by a sample-barcoded 5' primer and a J-beta primer mix, a second PCR proceeded for about 7 to 12 cycles. Using its own MiXCR run on the 5' RACE reads, TCRdb lists one record per CDR3 protein. Here the sample spans roughly 800,000 distinct CDR3 sequences, roughly 53% being singletons. As to this clonotype: Its cognate antigen is unknown.

The receptor was isolated from an elderly man in good health. The sequencing input was blood.

The CDR3 coding sequence is TGCAGTGCACACTCCGGGGGCTCCTCTGGGGCCAACGTCCTGACTTTC. Protein: CSAHSGGSSGANVLTF. V is TRBV20-1 and J is TRBJ2-6; D is tentatively TRBD1 or TRBD2 (6 bases each). V dropped 6 bases and J dropped 0 bases, with 15 bases sitting between them. Germline-derived CDR1 and CDR2 are DFQATT and SNEGSKA (reference sequence). CDR3 size: 16 residues.